What follows describes a single T cell receptor beta chain. Its target is unknown. Produced via immunoSEQ multiplex PCR; TCRdb's table is partial and in-frame only. The sample has around 9,600 clones, roughly 78% seen once. The CDR3 runs to 15 residues. The germline CDR1 and CDR2 sequences are LNHNV and YYDKDF (reference sequence). V shed 4 bases and J 7 bases; nucleotides not matched to a gene: 8. The sample belongs to a study of chemoradiotherapy in HPV16-positive cancers. Study-wide points: Candidate HPV-specific clones and E7-related TCR motifs grew in tumor during treatment. The functional HPV-specific definition rests on just two HPV16-positive patients.

Collection took place from a patient who underwent chemoradiotherapy. The rearrangement links TRBV15 to TRBJ1-5; 9 bases are a match to TRBD1. The receptor was derived from a human donor with HPV-associated anogenital cancer. Here the CDR3 reads CATSITGQGRQPQHF. The CDR3 region has the DNA TGTGCCACCAGCATTACGGGACAGGGTCGCCAGCCCCAGCATTTT.